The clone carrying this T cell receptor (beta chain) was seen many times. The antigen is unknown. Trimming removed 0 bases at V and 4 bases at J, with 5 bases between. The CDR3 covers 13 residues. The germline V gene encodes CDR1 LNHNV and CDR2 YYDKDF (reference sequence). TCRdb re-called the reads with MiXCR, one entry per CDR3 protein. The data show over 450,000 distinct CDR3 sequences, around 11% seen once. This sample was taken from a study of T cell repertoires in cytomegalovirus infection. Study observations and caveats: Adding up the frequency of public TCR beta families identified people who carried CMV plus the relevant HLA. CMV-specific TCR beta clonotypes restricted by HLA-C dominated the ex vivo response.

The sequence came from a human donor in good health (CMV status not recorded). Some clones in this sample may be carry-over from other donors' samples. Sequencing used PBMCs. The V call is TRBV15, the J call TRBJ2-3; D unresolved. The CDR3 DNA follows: TGTGCCACCAGCAGAGATAAGGCAGATACGCAGTATTTT. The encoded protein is CATSRDKADTQYF.